This TCR beta chain was recorded in a study of T-cell memory formation after mild COVID-19. This clonotype has more than one count but fewer than ten. Its antigen remains unknown. Notes on the study in general: Memory from before infection featured some responding clones, which suggests cross-reactive memory joined.

Via MiXCR, TCRdb re-called the 5' RACE reads, giving one row per CDR3 protein. The sample holds around 130,000 distinct CDR3 sequences; around a sixth are singletons and the top ten take around 14%. The receptor was derived from an adult woman who had mild COVID-19 (a few samples of this study predate the infection). Cell type and time point are not known. Sequencing was performed on PBMCs or a T cell subset sorted from them (not recorded which).

Here the CDR3 DNA reads TGTGCCAGCCCTCTCACAGATACGCAGTATTTT. Translated: CASPLTDTQYF. The chain links TRBV18 to TRBJ2-3; D is uncertain. Trimming shortened V by 8 bases and J by 2 bases, and 5 bases separated the two germline ends. Germline-derived CDR1 and CDR2 are KGHSH and LQKENI. This CDR3 contains 11 residues.